The 10 T cell receptor beta chains below were found in one sample sequenced in a study of T-cell reconstitution after alpha-beta-depleted transplantation in children. The authors prepared the TCRbeta library with unique molecular identifiers. MiXCR was run by TCRdb on the PCR reads, yielding one entry per CDR3 protein. The sample holds about 360,000 distinct CDR3 sequences, roughly 15% seen once. The sequencing here drew on PBMCs, taken from the stem cell graft. Every receptor here comes from a human donor who donated a stem cell graft to a child with Fanconi anemia.

V gene TRBV29-1 combines with J gene TRBJ2-3, with 8 bases that match TRBD2. CDR3 length: 14 residues. Germline CDR1 reads SQVTM; CDR2 reads ANQGSEA. V was pared by 7 bases and J by 0 bases, with 6 bases of the junction left unmatched. This chain's CDR3 is CSADGGASTDTQYF. The CDR3 DNA follows: TGCAGCGCCGACGGGGGGGCCAGCACAGATACGCAGTATTTT.

The gene calls are TRBV28 and TRBJ2-3; 10 nucleotides align to TRBD2. V shed 7 bases, J shed 8 bases, and the junction held 9 bases outside the gene matches. This CDR3 comprises 14 residues. Germline CDR1 reads MDHEN; CDR2 reads SYDVKM. CDR3 region: CASMERGGLGTQYF. DNA for the CDR3: TGTGCCAGCATGGAGCGGGGGGGCCTGGGTACGCAGTATTTT.

This chain links TRBV5-4 with TRBJ2-1; D not resolved. V dropped 3 bases and J dropped 8 bases, with 12 bases sitting between them. Germline values: CDR1 SGHNT, CDR2 YYREEE (reference sequence). This CDR3 has 13 residues. The CDR3: CASSYVGVYEQFF. CDR3 in DNA: TGTGCCAGCAGCTATGTTGGGGTATATGAGCAGTTCTTC.

This chain links TRBV7-6 with TRBJ1-3; no reliable D call. This CDR3 contains 15 residues. V lost 3 bases and J 2 bases, leaving 11 bases between the germline ends. Per germline, CDR1 SGHVS and CDR2 FNYEAQ. The CDR3 DNA reads as TGTGCCAGCAGCTTGAATATCGGCGCTGGAAACACCATATATTTT. It encodes CASSLNIGAGNTIYF.

The V gene is TRBV5-1, the J gene TRBJ2-1, with 8 nucleotides matching TRBD2. The germline V gene encodes CDR1 SGHRS and CDR2 YFSETQ. The V and J ends lost 4 bases and 0 bases, in that order; junction bases with no gene match: 6. The CDR3 consists of 16 residues. CDR3 in amino acids: CASSPPGGSSYNEQFF. The CDR3 coding sequence is TGCGCCAGCAGCCCGCCGGGAGGGAGCTCCTACAATGAGCAGTTCTTC.

The table lists this clonotype with many counts. The chain joins TRBV5-1 to TRBJ2-1; D gene unclear. This CDR3 contains 16 residues. Trimming left V 0 bases short and J 4 bases short, with 14 bases between. Germline lookup yields CDR1 SGHRS and CDR2 YFSETQ. The CDR3 DNA reads as TGCGCCAGCAGCTTGGAAGGCCATGCAGTTTACAATGAGCAGTTCTTC. Amino acid sequence: CASSLEGHAVYNEQFF.

This clonotype was picked up a small number of times. The V call is TRBV9, the J call TRBJ1-2, with D perhaps TRBD1 (6 bases). Trimming removed 4 bases at V and 6 bases at J, with 13 bases between. The CDR3 spans 13 residues. Germline loops: CDR1 SGDLS, CDR2 YYNGEE. CDR3 amino acids: CASSYLNRDGYTF. CDR3 in DNA: TGTGCCAGCAGCTATCTAAACAGGGATGGCTACACCTTC.

The chain joins TRBV30 to TRBJ2-2; D might be TRBD1 (5 bases). This CDR3 spans 14 amino acids. The germline V gene encodes CDR1 GTSNPN and CDR2 SVGIG (reference sequence). V gave up 7 bases and J gave up 5 bases, with 17 bases separating them. The CDR3 loop reads CASRAASTTGELFF. The CDR3 DNA is TGTGCCTCCAGGGCTGCCTCCACTACCGGGGAGCTGTTTTTT.

The table lists this clonotype with a few counts. The chain carries TRBV12-3 or TRBV12-4 and TRBJ1-2; D is uncertain. The CDR3 sequence is 12 residues long. With 6 bases removed from V and 3 bases from J, the gap between germline ends came to 8 bases. The CDR3 nucleotides read TGTGCCAGCAGCAGGACCTACTATGGCTACACCTTC. Translated, it gives CASSRTYYGYTF.

The rearrangement joins TRBV4-2 to TRBJ2-2; TRBD1 matches at 7 bases. CDR3 size: 15 residues. The ends lost 0 bases at V and 4 bases at J; junction bases unmatched: 2. Germline values: CDR1 LGHNA, CDR2 YNFKEQ. For the CDR3, the DNA is TGTGCCAGCAGCCAAGAAGGGGGCTTCACCGGGGAGCTGTTTTTT. This codes for CASSQEGGFTGELFF.